This T cell receptor beta chain was identified in a study of PD-L1 blockade in urothelial cancer. CDR3 length: 13 residues. Trimming removed 6 bases from V and 1 base from J, with 10 bases in between. Using immunoSEQ multiplex PCR, the repertoire was profiled, and TCRdb retains in-frame clones only, with some absent. The table includes about 32,000 clones, more than 35% detected once. Diagnoses among patients were locally advanced or metastatic urothelial carcinoma. Regarding this clone: Its antigen remains unidentified.

General study results and limits: Clones that were tumor-associated expanded more in the blood of durable-benefit patients at 3 weeks. Those patients who achieved durable benefit carried more tumor-infiltrating T lymphocytes.

The sequences come from tumor tissue, collected before atezolizumab (anti-PD-L1) treatment. This receptor was identified in a man aged 60-69 years with urothelial cancer. The genes are TRBV23-1 and TRBJ2-7; D gene ambiguous. TRBV23-1 is assigned to the ORF class and has an uncertain function. CDR3 amino acids: CASSQEGSYEQYF. For the CDR3, the DNA is TGCGCCAGCAGCCAAGAAGGGTCCTACGAGCAGTACTTC.